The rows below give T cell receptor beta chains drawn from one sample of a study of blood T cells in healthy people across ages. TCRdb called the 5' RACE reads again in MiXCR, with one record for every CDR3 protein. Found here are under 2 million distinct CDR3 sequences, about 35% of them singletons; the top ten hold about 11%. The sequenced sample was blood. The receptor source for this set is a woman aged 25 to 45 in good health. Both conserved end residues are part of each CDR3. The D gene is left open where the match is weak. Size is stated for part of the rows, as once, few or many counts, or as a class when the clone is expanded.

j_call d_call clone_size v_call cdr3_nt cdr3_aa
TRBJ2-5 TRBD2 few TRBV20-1 TGCAGTGCTAGAGATCATGGGACTAGCGCTGAGACCCAGTACTTC CSARDHGTSAETQYF
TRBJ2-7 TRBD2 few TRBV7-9 TGTGCCAGCAGCTTAGAAGGGACTAGCGGGAGTTACGAGCAGTACTTC CASSLEGTSGSYEQYF
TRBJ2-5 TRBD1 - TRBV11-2 TGTGCCAGCAGCTTATCATTTACAGGGGCAAAGGGAGAGACCCAGTACTTC CASSLSFTGAKGETQYF
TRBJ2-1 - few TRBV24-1 TGTGCCACCAGTTTAAGCGGGTCTGCCTCCTACAATGAGCAGTTCTTC CATSLSGSASYNEQFF
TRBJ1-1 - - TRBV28 TGTGCCAGCAGTGCGCCGGCCAATCACTTGGGTGAAGCTTTCTTT CASSAPANHLGEAFF
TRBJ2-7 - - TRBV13 TGTGCCAGCCGAAATACAGCTACCTCCTACGAGCAGTACTTC CASRNTATSYEQYF
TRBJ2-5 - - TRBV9 TGTGCCAGCAGCGTAGACTTATCCCGCCCCGAGACCCAGTACTTC CASSVDLSRPETQYF
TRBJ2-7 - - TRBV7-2 TGTGCCAGCAGCTTGAGATCTACTGGCAGCTCCGGGGAGCAGTACTTC CASSLRSTGSSGEQYF
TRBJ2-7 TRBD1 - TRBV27 TGTGCCAGCAGTTTATCCTCAGGGGGTGGCTACGAGCAGTACTTC CASSLSSGGGYEQYF
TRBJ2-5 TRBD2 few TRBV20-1 TGCAGTGCTAGTTCTGGTAGCGGGGGTCAAGAGACCCAGTACTTC CSASSGSGGQETQYF
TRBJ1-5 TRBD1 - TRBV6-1 TGTGCCAGCAGTGCCACGGGACAGAATCAGCCCCAGCATTTT CASSATGQNQPQHF
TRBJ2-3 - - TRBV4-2 TGTGCCAGCAGCCCTCGTGAGGGTGGGGGTACGCAGTATTTT CASSPREGGGTQYF
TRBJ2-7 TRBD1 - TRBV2 TGTGCCAGCAGTGAAAGTGGCGGGACAGGTGTGTACGAGCAGTACTTC CASSESGGTGVYEQYF
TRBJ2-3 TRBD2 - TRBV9 TGTGCCAGCAGCGTAGCTCTAGCGGGGGCCCTAGTGGGAGATACGCAGTATTTT CASSVALAGALVGDTQYF
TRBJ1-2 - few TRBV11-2 TGTGCCAGCAGCTTAGATCGAAGGCAGGACTATGGCTACACCTTC CASSLDRRQDYGYTF
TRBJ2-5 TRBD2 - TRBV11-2 TGTGCCTGCAGTCGTAGCGGGAGTAAGACCCAGTACTTC CACSRSGSKTQYF
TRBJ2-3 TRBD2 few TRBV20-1 TGCAGTGCTAGTGGGCTAGCGGGAGTATCGGATACGCAGTATTTT CSASGLAGVSDTQYF
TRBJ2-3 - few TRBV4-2 TGTGCCAGCAGCCAAGTTTCGGGCAACTTTCCGGGACTGGTAGGGACAGATACGCAGTATTTT CASSQVSGNFPGLVGTDTQYF
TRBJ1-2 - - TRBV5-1 TGCGCCAGCAGCTTGGATGGGTCCGGGTCTGGTGGCTACACCTTC CASSLDGSGSGGYTF
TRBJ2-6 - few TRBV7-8 TGTGCCAGTTACTATCAGGGGACTGGGGCCAACGTCCTGACTTTC CASYYQGTGANVLTF
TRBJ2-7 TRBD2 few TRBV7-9 TGTGCCAGCAGCCCGCCGGCGGGAGTCTCCTACGAGCAGTACTTC CASSPPAGVSYEQYF
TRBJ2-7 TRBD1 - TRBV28 TGTGCCAGCAGTTTTGGCGTGGGGACAGGGTTCTACGAGCAGTACTTC CASSFGVGTGFYEQYF
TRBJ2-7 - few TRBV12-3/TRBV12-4 TGTGCCAGCAGCCGGGACAAGAACTACGAGCAGTACTTC CASSRDKNYEQYF
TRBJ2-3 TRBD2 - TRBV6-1 TGTGCCAGCAGCGCCGGGACTAGCGTTCCAGATACGCAGTATTTT CASSAGTSVPDTQYF
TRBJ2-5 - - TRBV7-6 TGTGCCAGCAGCATAGGTGAGGGGAGTGGAGAGACCCAGTACTTC CASSIGEGSGETQYF
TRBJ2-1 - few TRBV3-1 TGTGCCAGCAGCCCCAACCCGCAGTTGGGGAATGAGCAGTTCTTC CASSPNPQLGNEQFF
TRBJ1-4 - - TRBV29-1 TGCAGCGTTGCCTCAGGCCCAACTAATGAAAAACTGTTTTTT CSVASGPTNEKLFF
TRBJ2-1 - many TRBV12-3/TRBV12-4 TGTGCCAGCAGTTTCGGATACAATGAGCAGTTCTTC CASSFGYNEQFF
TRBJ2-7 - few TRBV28 TGTGCCAGCAGTTCGTTGGGCCAGCCATACGAGCAGTACTTC CASSSLGQPYEQYF
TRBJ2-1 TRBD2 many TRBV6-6 TGTGCCAGCAGTTACTCGACGACTAGCGGGGGGTCGAAGTTCTTC CASSYSTTSGGSKFF
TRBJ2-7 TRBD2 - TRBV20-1 TGCAGTGCTAGATTCGGGCGGGAGGTCGAGCAGTACTTC CSARFGREVEQYF
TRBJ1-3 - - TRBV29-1 TGCAGCGTTGAAGAGTGGAGTTCTGGAAACACCATATATTTT CSVEEWSSGNTIYF
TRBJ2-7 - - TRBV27 TGTGCCAGCAGCCCCTGGAGGGGGGGGGACCATTCCTACGAGCAGTACTTC CASSPWRGGDHSYEQYF
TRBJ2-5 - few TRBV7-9 TGTGCCAGCAGCGACAGTTGGGAGACCCAGTACTTC CASSDSWETQYF
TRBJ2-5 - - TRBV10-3 TGTGCCATCAGTGAGTCGCCATTTGGGGGGTCAAGAGAGGGGACCCAGTACTTC CAISESPFGGSREGTQYF
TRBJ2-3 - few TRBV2 TGTGCCAGCAGTGAAGGTAGTAGTGATAGTAGGGAGCAGTATTTT CASSEGSSDSREQYF
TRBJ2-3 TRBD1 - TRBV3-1 TGTGCCAGCAGACTGGACAGGGTAAACGCAGATACGCAGTATTTT CASRLDRVNADTQYF
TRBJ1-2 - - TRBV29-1 TGCAGCGTCCCGGTATGGGGGACGGATGGCTACACCTTC CSVPVWGTDGYTF
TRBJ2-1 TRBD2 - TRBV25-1 TGTGCCAGCAGTGTGGACGCGAAAGGGGCTAGCGGGAGCGATGAGCAGTTCTTC CASSVDAKGASGSDEQFF
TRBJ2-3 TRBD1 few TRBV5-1 TGCGCCAGCAGCGCCCGGGACAGGGGGCAGGATACGCAGTATTTT CASSARDRGQDTQYF
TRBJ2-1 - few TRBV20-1 TGCAGTGCTCGTCTACAGGCGAATGAGCAGTTCTTC CSARLQANEQFF
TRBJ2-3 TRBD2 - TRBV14 TGTGCCAGCAGCCGTAGCGGGGGGGCAGATACGCAGTATTTT CASSRSGGADTQYF
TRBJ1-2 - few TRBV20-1 TGCAGTGCTAGACACCAAGGGACGGCAAGCTATGGCTACACCTTC CSARHQGTASYGYTF
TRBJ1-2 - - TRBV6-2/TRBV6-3 TGTGCCAGCAGTTACCTCACGGCCGGGGGCCCTAACTATGGCTACACCTTC CASSYLTAGGPNYGYTF
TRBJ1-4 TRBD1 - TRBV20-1 TGCAGTGCTGAGGACAGGAGGGAGGAAAAACTGTTTTTT CSAEDRREEKLFF
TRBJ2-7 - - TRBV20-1 TGCAGTGCTAGTCAAACCTTGATGCACGAGCAGTACTTC CSASQTLMHEQYF
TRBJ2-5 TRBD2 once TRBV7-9 TGTGCCAGCAGCTTTAAAGCGGGGGATAGGTACTTC CASSFKAGDRYF
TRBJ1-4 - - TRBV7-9 TGTGCCAGCAGCGCCACCGGGGGCCACGGGGAAAAACGGTTTTTT CASSATGGHGEKRFF
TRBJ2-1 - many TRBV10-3 TGTGCCATCAGTGAGTGGACAACTGAGCAGTTCTTC CAISEWTTEQFF
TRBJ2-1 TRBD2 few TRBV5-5 TGTGCCACCGCGAGGACTAGCGTGAATGAGCAGTTCTTC CATARTSVNEQFF
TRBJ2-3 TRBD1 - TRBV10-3 TGTGCCATCAGATCACAGGGGGATCGTGATACGCAGTATTTT CAIRSQGDRDTQYF
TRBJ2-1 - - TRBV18 TGTGCCAGCTCACCAATGCAGACGGTAAAATATGATGAGCAGTTCTTC CASSPMQTVKYDEQFF